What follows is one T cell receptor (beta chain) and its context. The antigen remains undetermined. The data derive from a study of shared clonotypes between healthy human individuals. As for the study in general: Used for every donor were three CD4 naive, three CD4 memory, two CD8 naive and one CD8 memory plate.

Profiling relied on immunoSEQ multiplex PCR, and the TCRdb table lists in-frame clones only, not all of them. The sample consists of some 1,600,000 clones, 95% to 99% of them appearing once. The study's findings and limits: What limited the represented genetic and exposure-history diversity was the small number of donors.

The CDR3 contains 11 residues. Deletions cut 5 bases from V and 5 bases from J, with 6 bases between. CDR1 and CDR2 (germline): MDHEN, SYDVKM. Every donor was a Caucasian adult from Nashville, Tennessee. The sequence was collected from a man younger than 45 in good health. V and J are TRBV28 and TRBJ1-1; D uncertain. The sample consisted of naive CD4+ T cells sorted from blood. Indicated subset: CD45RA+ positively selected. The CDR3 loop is CASSPLTEAFF. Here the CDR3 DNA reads TGTGCCAGCAGTCCGTTAACTGAAGCTTTCTTT.